This T cell receptor beta chain appears in the sequencing data of a study of T cell repertoires in cytomegalovirus infection. TCRdb reprocessed the reads with MiXCR, giving one entry per CDR3 protein. The sample shows over 300,000 distinct CDR3 sequences, roughly 16% of them seen only once. The V gene's germline CDR1 is LNHNV and CDR2 YYDKDF (reference sequence). Trimming cost V 5 bases and J 4 bases; bases outside gene matches: 13. There are 17 residues in the CDR3. Sequencing used PBMCs. The chain carries TRBV15 and TRBJ1-5, with 8 bases matching TRBD1. The sequence came from a human donor in good health (CMV status not recorded). Some clones in this sample may be carry-over from other donors' samples. The CDR3 reads CATSRTGQTIINQPQHF. The CDR3 DNA reads as TGTGCCACCAGCCGGACAGGGCAAACGATAATTAATCAGCCCCAGCATTTT.